These 21 T cell receptor beta chains were all obtained from the same sample, sequenced in a study of blood T cell repertoires in COVID-19. TCRdb's copy holds only in-frame clones and misses some; the assay was immunoSEQ multiplex PCR. Of around 160,000 clones in the sample, around nine tenths were seen once. The sample consisted of peripheral blood. The receptors shown here come from a woman in her 70s with COVID-19, enrolled during active disease.

V gene TRBV5-4 combines with J gene TRBJ2-3; possible D gene TRBD2, 5 bases. This CDR3 contains 12 residues. Germline V gene lookup returns CDR1 SGHNT and CDR2 YYREEE (reference sequence). With 6 bases removed from V and 13 bases from J, the gap between germline ends came to 18 bases. The CDR3 here is CASTKLDGKEYF. CDR3 bases: TGTGCCAGCACCAAGCTGGACGGGAAAGAGTATTTT.

The chain is built from TRBV5-6 and TRBJ2-1; no firm D call. The CDR3 is 13 residues long. In germline, CDR1 is SGHDT, CDR2 YYEEEE. Trimming shortened V by 1 base and J by 7 bases, and 9 bases separated the two germline ends. Written as DNA, the CDR3 is TGTGCCAGCAGCTTGACTCGTTGGAATGAGCAGTTCTTC. Its protein product is CASSLTRWNEQFF.

Here the CDR3 reads CAINGAGSIGETQYF. CDR3 sequence (DNA): TGTGCCATCAATGGGGCGGGGTCCATCGGGGAGACCCAGTACTTC. The chain employs TRBV10-3 and TRBJ2-5, with D perhaps matching TRBD2 (6 bases). Looked up from germline, CDR1 is ENHRY and CDR2 is SYGVKD. The CDR3 is made up of 15 amino acids. V lost 7 bases, J lost 5 bases, and 20 bases lay in between.

The chain links TRBV2 to TRBJ2-1; no clear D gene. Germline V CDR1 and CDR2: SNHLY, FYNNEI. The V end lost 8 bases, the J end lost 0 bases, and 8 bases lay between the germline ends. The CDR3 is made up of 13 amino acids. Here the CDR3 reads CASASSSYNEQFF. CDR3 sequence (DNA): TGTGCCAGCGCAAGTAGCTCCTACAATGAGCAGTTCTTC.

The rearrangement joins TRBV6-5 to TRBJ1-2; tentative D call: TRBD1 (6 bases). Germline-derived CDR1 and CDR2 are MNHEY and SVGAGI. This CDR3 is 15 amino acids long. V lost 7 bases and J lost 7, with 22 bases in between. CDR3: CASTSPGGALVGYTF. CDR3 DNA: TGTGCCAGCACCTCCCCCGGGGGGGCGTTGGTTGGCTACACCTTC.

The V call is TRBV3-1 (or the pseudogene TRBV3-2), the J call TRBJ2-5, with 10 bases aligning to TRBD2. The CDR3 loop spans 14 amino acids. V shed 4 bases, J shed 4 bases, and the junction held 3 bases outside the gene matches. Looked up from germline, CDR1 is LGHDT and CDR2 is YNNKEL (reference sequence). The chain's CDR3 is CASSPTSGAETQYF. The CDR3 coding sequence is TGTGCCAGCAGCCCAACTAGCGGGGCAGAGACCCAGTACTTC.

The chain combines TRBV18 with TRBJ1-5; 7 bases are a match to TRBD1. With 4 bases clipped from V and 1 base from J, the junction kept 7 bases outside the gene matches. The CDR3 length is 16 residues. In germline, CDR1 is KGHSH, CDR2 LQKENI. The CDR3 sequence: CASSRQGSGSNQPQHF. CDR3 DNA: TGTGCCAGCTCACGACAGGGTTCGGGCAGCAATCAGCCCCAGCATTTT.

The chain has TRBV3-1 (or the pseudogene TRBV3-2) and TRBJ2-7; perhaps TRBD2 as D (5 bases). The CDR3 totals 12 residues. The ends were cut back, 11 bases at V and 3 bases at J, with 14 bases in the middle. Germline V gives CDR1 LGHDT, CDR2 YNNKEL (reference sequence). This chain's CDR3 is CASSRGLYEQYF. The CDR3 DNA is TGTGCCTCATCTCGGGGTCTCTACGAGCAGTACTTC.

The chain carries TRBV19 and TRBJ2-5, with D possibly TRBD2 on 6 matching bases. Germline assignment: CDR1 LNHDA and CDR2 SQIVND (reference sequence). This CDR3 is built from 12 residues. V was clipped by 5 bases and J by 5 bases, with 9 bases between them. The CDR3 is CASSGRGETQYF. CDR3 nucleotides: TGTGCCAGTAGTGGACGGGGGGAGACCCAGTACTTC.

V usage is TRBV19 and J usage is TRBJ1-1; D not certain. CDR3 length: 13 amino acids. Germline CDR1 reads LNHDA; CDR2 reads SQIVND (reference sequence). Trimming took 3 bases from V and 1 from J, leaving 6 bases between them. The DNA of the CDR3 is TGTGCCAGTAGTATCAGTTCGAACACTGAAGCTTTCTTT. Protein product: CASSISSNTEAFF.

The chain is built from TRBV11-2 and TRBJ1-6; 7 nucleotides align to TRBD1. CDR1 SGHAT and CDR2 FQNNGV come from the germline V gene. This CDR3 is 16 amino acids long. J was trimmed by 5 bases and V by 0 bases; bases with no gene match: 4. CDR3 region: CASSLDGQVDNSPLHF. The DNA of the CDR3 is TGTGCCAGCAGCTTAGATGGACAGGTCGATAATTCACCCCTCCACTTT.

J is TRBJ2-5 and V is TRBV7-2; TRBD1 matches 8 bases. V lost 2 bases and J lost 2; bases outside the gene matches: 10. Germline V CDR1 and CDR2: SGHTA, FQGNSA. This CDR3 has 17 amino acids. CDR3 nucleotide sequence: TGTGCCAGCAGCTTATCCCATGACAGGGGTTTTCAAGAGACCCAGTACTTC. Translation: CASSLSHDRGFQETQYF.

The chain joins TRBV6-5 to TRBJ1-3; 8 bases agree with TRBD1. From germline, CDR1 is MNHEY and CDR2 SVGAGI. This CDR3 is 15 amino acids long. V shed 5 bases, J shed 4 bases, and the junction held 7 bases outside the gene matches. DNA for the CDR3: TGTGCCAGCAGTCGACAGGGGCTGGGAGGAAACACCATATATTTT. Translated: CASSRQGLGGNTIYF.

CDR3 DNA sequence: TGTGCCAGCAGCCAAGCAGGGACAGGGCTTCTCGAAACTGAAGCTTTCTTT. As protein: CASSQAGTGLLETEAFF. The rearrangement links TRBV14 to TRBJ1-1, with 9 bases aligning to TRBD1. Germline V gene sequence: CDR1 SGHDN, CDR2 FVKESK. The CDR3 extends over 17 amino acids. The V segment lost 1 base and the J segment 5 bases; nucleotides outside the gene matches: 11.

The gene calls are TRBV4-1 and TRBJ2-3; possible D gene TRBD1, 7 bases. Germline V gene sequence: CDR1 MGHRA, CDR2 YSYEKL. The CDR3 runs to 16 residues. Trimming stripped 1 base from V and 1 base from J, with 12 bases between. The DNA of the CDR3 is TGCGCCAGCAGCCAAGGCGGGACAGCCCGCACAGATACGCAGTATTTT. Translating it yields CASSQGGTARTDTQYF.

The CDR3 sequence is CASSPVGTVSPSEQYF. Here the CDR3 DNA reads TGTGCCAGTAGTCCCGTAGGGACAGTGTCCCCCTCCGAGCAGTACTTC. The V gene is TRBV19, the J gene TRBJ2-7; 7 bases are a match to TRBD1. CDR1 and CDR2 (germline): LNHDA, SQIVND (reference sequence). The CDR3 length is 16 residues. Losses at the gene ends were 5 bases for V and 6 bases for J; bases not matched to a gene: 16.

The CDR3 region is CASRRGQGETQYF. DNA for the CDR3: TGTGCCAGCAGACGGGGACAGGGGGAGACCCAGTACTTC. The chain links TRBV6-5 to TRBJ2-5; TRBD1 matches at 10 bases. The germline CDR1 and CDR2 sequences are MNHEY and SVGAGI. The junction had 3 bases not matched to a gene; V was cut back by 6 bases and J by 5 bases. This CDR3 is 13 amino acids long.

This sequence joins TRBV10-3 and TRBJ1-1; no reliable D call. The CDR3 covers 13 residues. Germline CDR1 is ENHRY and CDR2 is SYGVKD. V was clipped by 10 bases and J by 4 bases, with 16 bases between them. Here the CDR3 reads CATERSGSTEAFF. The CDR3, as DNA: TGTGCCACAGAACGGTCGGGTAGCACTGAAGCTTTCTTT.

There are a few counts of this clone. This rearrangement joins TRBV18 to TRBJ1-1, with 9 bases matching TRBD1. J gave up 7 bases and V 1 base, and 4 bases lay outside the gene matches. CDR3 length: 14 residues. CDR1 is KGHSH and CDR2 is LQKENI in the germline V gene. CDR3 sequence: CASSPRRDRVEAFF. DNA of the CDR3: TGTGCCAGCTCACCACGTCGGGACAGGGTTGAAGCTTTCTTT.

The chain couples TRBV18 to TRBJ2-4, with D perhaps TRBD1 (6 bases). V was pared by 2 bases and J by 0 bases, with 20 bases between. The CDR3 is 19 residues long. Germline loops: CDR1 KGHSH, CDR2 LQKENI. The CDR3 DNA is TGTGCCAGCTCACCAAGATATGGACAGCCAAATTTAGCCAAAAACATTCAGTACTTC. It specifies CASSPRYGQPNLAKNIQYF.

The V and J genes are TRBV28 and TRBJ1-2; no reliable D call. Deletions cut 4 bases from V and 4 bases from J, with 7 bases between. CDR1 and CDR2 (germline): MDHEN, SYDVKM. There are 12 residues in the CDR3. This CDR3 is CASSSPGYGYTF. CDR3 nucleotide sequence: TGTGCCAGCAGTTCCCCAGGCTATGGCTACACCTTC.